Shown below are 12 T cell receptor beta chains from a single sample sequenced in a study of CD4 T cells in relation to SARS-CoV-2 and coronaviruses (dated by TCRdb to about 2021). These receptors have no identified antigens. Libraries were constructed by the immunoSEQ multiplex PCR assay. The immuneACCESS repertoire file appears here via TCRdb, limited to in-frame rearrangements. These files lack a portion of the clones; in checked studies, under half of the deficit traces to unresolved V genes, and the cause of the others is not known. The sample yields some 30,000 clones; 75% to 80% were counted once. Together, the top ten hold about 16% of the sample. CD4+ T cells from unexposed donors were collected before the COVID-19 pandemic (2011-2018). Following 10 days of culture, the EasySep CD4+ T cell isolation kit was used to isolate CD4+ T cells. Sequencing was carried out using CD4+ T cells from PBMCs, cultured in vitro. These receptors came from a human donor in good health.

V gene TRBV7-2 combines with J gene TRBJ2-7; TRBD2 matches 9 bases. Germline assignment: CDR1 SGHTA and CDR2 FQGNSA. V shed 5 bases, J shed 5 bases, and the junction held 10 bases outside the gene matches. CDR3 length equals 15 residues. CDR3 in amino acids: CASSLGLAGVDEQYF. As DNA, the CDR3 is TGTGCCAGCAGCCTGGGACTAGCCGGGGTTGACGAGCAGTACTTC.

This clone came up a few times. The chain employs TRBV4-1 and TRBJ1-2; D call uncertain. The CDR3 runs to 13 residues. V was pared by 0 bases and J by 5 bases, with 7 bases between. Germline assignment: CDR1 MGHRA and CDR2 YSYEKL. This CDR3 is CASSQDRVYGYTF. CDR3 bases: TGCGCCAGCAGCCAAGATCGTGTGTATGGCTACACCTTC.

This clone has just a few counts. The V call is TRBV7-2, the J call TRBJ1-6, with 9 bases lining up with TRBD1. Germline V CDR1 and CDR2: SGHTA, FQGNSA. Trimming removed 4 bases from V and 10 bases from J; junction bases left unmatched: 5. The CDR3 length is 14 residues. The CDR3 sequence is CASSSGQGFSPLHF. CDR3 sequence (DNA): TGTGCCAGCAGCTCGGGACAGGGATTCTCACCCCTCCACTTT.

Here the CDR3 DNA reads TGTGCCAGTACCAAGACCAACTATGGCTACACCTTC. Translation gives CASTKTNYGYTF. The gene calls are TRBV19 and TRBJ1-2, with D unclear. The CDR3 extends over 12 amino acids. The V and J ends lost 7 bases and 2 bases respectively, with 8 bases between them. Germline values: CDR1 LNHDA, CDR2 SQIVND (reference sequence).

This clone has more than one count but fewer than ten. The V gene is TRBV3-1 (or the pseudogene TRBV3-2), the J gene TRBJ2-2; D unclear. Germline V gives CDR1 LGHDT, CDR2 YNNKEL (reference sequence). V lost 6 bases, J lost 0 bases, and 8 bases lay in between. This CDR3 spans 14 amino acids. The CDR3 protein is CASRVAANTGELFF. For the CDR3, the DNA is TGTGCCAGCAGGGTAGCAGCGAACACCGGGGAGCTGTTTTTT.

This chain connects TRBV21-1 to TRBJ1-2; the D call TRBD1 from the table was never checked on the DNA. TRBV21-1 is marked as a pseudogene. This CDR3 has 13 residues. CDR3 coding DNA: TGTGCCAGCAGCATACAGGGTCACTATGGCTACACCTTC. It yields the protein CASSIQGHYGYTF.

The chain joins TRBV7-2 to TRBJ2-3, with 12 bases lining up with TRBD2. The CDR3 loop spans 17 amino acids. V was pared by 1 base and J by 0 bases, with 2 bases of the junction left unmatched. From germline, CDR1 is SGHTA and CDR2 FQGNSA. CDR3 nucleotide sequence: TGTGCCAGCAGCTTAGGTCTAGCGGGGGGGAGCACAGATACGCAGTATTTT. Protein product: CASSLGLAGGSTDTQYF.

V usage is TRBV12-3 or TRBV12-4 and J usage is TRBJ2-3; D is unresolved. CDR3 length equals 13 residues. With 5 bases removed from V and 13 bases from J, the gap between germline ends came to 19 bases. This CDR3 is CASSRGIPLDKYF. DNA for the CDR3: TGTGCCAGCAGTCGTGGGATTCCCCTAGACAAGTATTTT.

The V and J genes are TRBV5-1 and TRBJ1-2; 9 bases fit TRBD1. Germline lookup yields CDR1 SGHRS and CDR2 YFSETQ. This CDR3 contains 14 residues. V gave up 5 bases and J gave up 8 bases; unmatched junction bases: 10. CDR3 in amino acids: CASSVSQGAQGYTF. CDR3 nucleotide sequence: TGCGCCAGCAGTGTCTCACAGGGGGCGCAAGGCTACACCTTC.

This clone was recorded only once. V usage is TRBV5-6 and J usage is TRBJ1-4, with D perhaps matching TRBD1 (5 bases). Trimming took 3 bases from V and 4 from J, leaving 7 bases between them. This CDR3 has 13 amino acids. CDR1 SGHDT and CDR2 YYEEEE come from the germline V gene. The CDR3 protein is CASSSGLNEKLFF. The DNA of the CDR3 is TGTGCCAGCAGCTCGGGGCTTAATGAAAAACTGTTTTTT.

This chain uses TRBV4-3 with TRBJ1-1, with a weak D call TRBD1 (5 bases). This CDR3 is 14 amino acids long. Germline V gives CDR1 LGHNA, CDR2 YSLEER. Deletions cut 4 bases from V and 11 bases from J, with 20 bases between. The CDR3 loop reads CASSPGLGEPRAFF. DNA for the CDR3: TGCGCCAGCAGCCCCGGCCTAGGGGAACCGAGGGCTTTCTTT.

CDR3 sequence reads: CASSLSSYNQPQHF. The CDR3, as DNA: TGTGCCAGCAGCTTATCTTCCTACAATCAGCCCCAGCATTTT. V usage is TRBV11-2 and J usage is TRBJ1-5, with D uncertain. Germline V gene sequence: CDR1 SGHAT, CDR2 FQNNGV. The V and J ends lost 2 bases and 3 bases respectively, with 8 bases between them. The CDR3 runs to 14 residues.